This TCR beta chain was recovered during a study of blood T cell repertoires in COVID-19. In the study overall: Italy, Spain and the United States were the sources of the convalescent and acute COVID-19 samples. From T cells, B-cell-depleted T cells, or PBMCs came the material, which was cDNA or gDNA.

V was trimmed by 6 bases and J by 2 bases, leaving 10 bases between them. The CDR3 is 13 residues long. CDR1 and CDR2 (germline): MDHEN, SYDVKM. Authors' processing steps: Estimation of nucleated cell counts relied on the amplification of reference gene primers. Profiling relied on immunoSEQ multiplex PCR, and the TCRdb table lists in-frame clones only, not all of them. V and J calls and clone size are as listed in that table; D and trimming were resolved from the DNA. Among approximately 190,000 clones listed, roughly four fifths were seen once. This clone showed up just a few times. The sequence came from a young man with active or convalescent COVID-19. The specimen was peripheral blood. The chain joins TRBV28 to TRBJ1-1, with a possible D match to TRBD1 (5 bases). This chain's CDR3 is CASRSTGNTEAFF. DNA of the CDR3: TGTGCCAGCAGATCAACAGGTAACACTGAAGCTTTCTTT.